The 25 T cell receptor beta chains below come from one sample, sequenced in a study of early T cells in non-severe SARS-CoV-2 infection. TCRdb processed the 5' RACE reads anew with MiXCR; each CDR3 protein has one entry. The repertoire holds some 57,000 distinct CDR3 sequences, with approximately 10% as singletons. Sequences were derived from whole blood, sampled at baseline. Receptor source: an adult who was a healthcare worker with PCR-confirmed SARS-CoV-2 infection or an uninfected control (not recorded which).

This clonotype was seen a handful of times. CDR3: CASSPGRADTQYF. The CDR3 nucleotides are TGTGCCAGCTCACCTGGGCGGGCAGATACGCAGTATTTT. This sequence joins TRBV18 and TRBJ2-3; weak D call: TRBD2 (5 bases). The CDR3 runs to 13 residues. V was clipped by 3 bases and J by 4 bases, with 8 bases between them. From germline, CDR1 is KGHSH and CDR2 LQKENI.

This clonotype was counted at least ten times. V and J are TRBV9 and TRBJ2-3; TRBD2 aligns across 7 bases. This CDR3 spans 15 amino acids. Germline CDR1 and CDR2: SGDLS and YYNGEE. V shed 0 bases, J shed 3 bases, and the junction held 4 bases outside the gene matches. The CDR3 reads CASSVEAGGTDTQYF. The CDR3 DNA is TGTGCCAGCAGCGTAGAGGCCGGGGGGACAGATACGCAGTATTTT.

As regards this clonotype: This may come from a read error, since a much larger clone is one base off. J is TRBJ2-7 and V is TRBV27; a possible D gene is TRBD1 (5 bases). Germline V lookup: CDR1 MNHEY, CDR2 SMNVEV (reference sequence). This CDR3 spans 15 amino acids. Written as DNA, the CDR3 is TGTGCCAACAGTTTATCGGCACAGGCCTCCTACGAGCAGTACTTC. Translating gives CANSLSAQASYEQYF.

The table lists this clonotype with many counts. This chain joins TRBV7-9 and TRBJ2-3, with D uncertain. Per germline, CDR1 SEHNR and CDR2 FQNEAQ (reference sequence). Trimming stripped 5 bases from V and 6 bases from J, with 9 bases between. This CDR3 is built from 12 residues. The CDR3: CASSPPTDTQYF. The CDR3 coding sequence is TGTGCCAGCAGCCCCCCAACGGATACGCAGTATTTT.

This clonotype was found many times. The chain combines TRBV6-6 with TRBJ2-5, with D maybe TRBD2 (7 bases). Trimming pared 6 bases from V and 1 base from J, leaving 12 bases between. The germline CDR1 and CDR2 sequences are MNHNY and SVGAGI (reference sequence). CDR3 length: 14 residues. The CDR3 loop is CASSPRGAQETQYF. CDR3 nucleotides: TGTGCCAGCAGCCCTCGGGGGGCCCAAGAGACCCAGTACTTC.

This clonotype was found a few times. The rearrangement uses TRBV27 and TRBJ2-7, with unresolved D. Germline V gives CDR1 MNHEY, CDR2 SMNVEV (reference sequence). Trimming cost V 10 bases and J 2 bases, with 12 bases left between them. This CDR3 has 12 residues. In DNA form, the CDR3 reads TGTGCCACCCACCCCCGAACCTACGAGCAGTACTTC. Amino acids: CATHPRTYEQYF.

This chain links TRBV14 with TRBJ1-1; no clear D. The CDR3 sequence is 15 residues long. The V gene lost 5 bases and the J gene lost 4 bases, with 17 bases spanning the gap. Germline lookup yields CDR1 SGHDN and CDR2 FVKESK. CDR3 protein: CASSSRLGGGTEAFF. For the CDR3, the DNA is TGTGCCAGCAGCTCCCGGCTGGGTGGAGGCACTGAAGCTTTCTTT.

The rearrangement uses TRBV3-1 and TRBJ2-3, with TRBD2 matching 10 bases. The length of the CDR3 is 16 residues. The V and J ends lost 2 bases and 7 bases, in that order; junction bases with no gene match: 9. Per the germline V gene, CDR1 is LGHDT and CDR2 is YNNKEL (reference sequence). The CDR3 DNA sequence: TGTGCCAGCAGCCAACAGCTAGCGGGGGATGGAAATACGCAGTATTTT. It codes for CASSQQLAGDGNTQYF.

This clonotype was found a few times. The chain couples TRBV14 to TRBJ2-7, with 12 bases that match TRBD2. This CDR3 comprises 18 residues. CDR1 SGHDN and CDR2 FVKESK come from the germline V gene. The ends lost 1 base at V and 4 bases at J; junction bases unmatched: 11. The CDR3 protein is CASSQGGRLAGVSYEQYF. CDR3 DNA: TGTGCCAGCAGCCAAGGGGGGAGACTAGCGGGAGTGTCATACGAGCAGTACTTC. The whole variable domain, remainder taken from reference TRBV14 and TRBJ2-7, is EAGVTQFPSHSVIEKGQTVTLRCDPISGHDNLYWYRRVMGKEIKFLLHFVKESKQDESGMPNNRFLAERTGGTYSTLKVQPAELEDSGVYFCASSQGGRLAGVSYEQYFGPGTRLTVT.

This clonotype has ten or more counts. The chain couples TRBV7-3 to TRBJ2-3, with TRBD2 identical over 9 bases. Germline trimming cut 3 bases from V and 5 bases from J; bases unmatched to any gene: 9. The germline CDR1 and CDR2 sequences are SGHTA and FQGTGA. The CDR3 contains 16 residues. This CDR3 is CASSFLGGGAVDTQYF. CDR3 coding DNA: TGTGCCAGCAGCTTCCTTGGCGGGGGGGCCGTAGATACGCAGTATTTT.

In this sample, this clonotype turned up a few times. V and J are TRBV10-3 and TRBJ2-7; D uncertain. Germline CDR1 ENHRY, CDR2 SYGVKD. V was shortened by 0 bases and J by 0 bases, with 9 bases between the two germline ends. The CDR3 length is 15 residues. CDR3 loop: CAISESAAASYEQYF. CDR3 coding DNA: TGTGCCATCAGTGAGTCGGCGGCAGCCTCCTACGAGCAGTACTTC.

The CDR3 DNA follows: TGTGCCAGCAGCTTCGAAATCGGGGAGCTGTTTTTT. Protein: CASSFEIGELFF. The V call is TRBV11-2, the J call TRBJ2-2; D is unclear. V dropped 3 bases and J dropped 7 bases, with 6 bases sitting between them. This CDR3 is 12 amino acids long. Germline V lookup: CDR1 SGHAT, CDR2 FQNNGV.

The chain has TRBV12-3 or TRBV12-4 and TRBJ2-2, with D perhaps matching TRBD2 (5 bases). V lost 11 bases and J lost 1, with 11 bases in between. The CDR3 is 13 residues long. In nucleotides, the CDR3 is TGTGCCTCTCAACGGGGGAACACCGGGGAGCTGTTTTTT. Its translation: CASQRGNTGELFF.

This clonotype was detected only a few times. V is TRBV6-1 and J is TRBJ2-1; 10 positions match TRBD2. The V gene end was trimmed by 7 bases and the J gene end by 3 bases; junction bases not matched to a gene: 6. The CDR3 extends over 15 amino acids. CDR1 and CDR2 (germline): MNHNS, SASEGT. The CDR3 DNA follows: TGTGCCAGCACCGAGCGGGGGGGATACTACAATGAGCAGTTCTTC. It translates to CASTERGGYYNEQFF.

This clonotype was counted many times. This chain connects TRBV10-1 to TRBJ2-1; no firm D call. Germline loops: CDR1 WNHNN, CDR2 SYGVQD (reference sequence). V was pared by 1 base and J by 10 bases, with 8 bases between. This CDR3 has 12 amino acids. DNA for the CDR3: TGCGCCAGCAGTGAGTTAGATAACGAGCAGTTCTTC. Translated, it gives CASSELDNEQFF.

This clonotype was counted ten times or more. The CDR3 region has the DNA TGTGCCAGCAGCCAAGATAGGCGACTGAGCTCCTACAATGAGCAGTTCTTC. Residues: CASSQDRRLSSYNEQFF. The chain is built from TRBV3-1 and TRBJ2-1, with unresolved D. Trimming removed 0 bases from V and 0 bases from J, with 12 bases in between. The CDR3 is 17 residues long. The germline gives CDR1 LGHDT, CDR2 YNNKEL (reference sequence).

CDR3 DNA sequence: TGTGCCAGTAGTTCCGGACAGGGGCCACCCCGAGACCTCCACTTT. This codes for CASSSGQGPPRDLHF. The J gene is TRBJ1-6, the V gene TRBV19, with 9 bases lining up with TRBD1. Germline trimming cut 5 bases from V and 15 bases from J; bases unmatched to any gene: 14. Germline CDR1 and CDR2: LNHDA and SQIVND (reference sequence). The CDR3 is 15 residues long.

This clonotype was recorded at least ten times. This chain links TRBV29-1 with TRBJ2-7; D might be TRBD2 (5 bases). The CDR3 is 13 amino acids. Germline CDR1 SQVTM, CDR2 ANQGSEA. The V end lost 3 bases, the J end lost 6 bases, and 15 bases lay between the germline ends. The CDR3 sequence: CSVDRGEGSEQYF. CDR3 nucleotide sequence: TGCAGCGTTGACCGGGGAGAAGGTTCCGAGCAGTACTTC.

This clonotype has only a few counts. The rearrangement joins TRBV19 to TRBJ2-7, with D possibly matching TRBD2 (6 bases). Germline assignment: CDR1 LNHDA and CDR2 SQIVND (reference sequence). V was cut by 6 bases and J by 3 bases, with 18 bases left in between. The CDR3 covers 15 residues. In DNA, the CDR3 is TGTGCCAGTAGCCCGTCCGGGAGCCCCGGCTACGAGCAGTACTTC. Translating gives CASSPSGSPGYEQYF.

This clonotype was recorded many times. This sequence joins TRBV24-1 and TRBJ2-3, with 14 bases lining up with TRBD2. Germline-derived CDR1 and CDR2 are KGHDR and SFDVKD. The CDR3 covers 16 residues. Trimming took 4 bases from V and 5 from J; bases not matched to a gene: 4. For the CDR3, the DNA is TGTGCCACCAGTGACCCCGGACTAGCGGGAGGAGATACGCAGTATTTT. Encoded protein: CATSDPGLAGGDTQYF.

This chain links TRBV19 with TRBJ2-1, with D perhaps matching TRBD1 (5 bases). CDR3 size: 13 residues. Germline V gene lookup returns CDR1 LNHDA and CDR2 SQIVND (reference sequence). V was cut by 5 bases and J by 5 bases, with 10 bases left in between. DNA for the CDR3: TGTGCCAGTAGTGTGGACATAAACAATGAGCAGTTCTTC. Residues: CASSVDINNEQFF.

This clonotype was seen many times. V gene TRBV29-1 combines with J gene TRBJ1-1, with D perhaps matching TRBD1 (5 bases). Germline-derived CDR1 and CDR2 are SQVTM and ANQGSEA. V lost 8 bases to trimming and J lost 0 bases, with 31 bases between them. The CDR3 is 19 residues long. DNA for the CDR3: TGCAGCCCAAATGGGGGAGCGAGTATGCGGGTGAGGATGAACACTGAAGCTTTCTTT. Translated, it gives CSPNGGASMRVRMNTEAFF.

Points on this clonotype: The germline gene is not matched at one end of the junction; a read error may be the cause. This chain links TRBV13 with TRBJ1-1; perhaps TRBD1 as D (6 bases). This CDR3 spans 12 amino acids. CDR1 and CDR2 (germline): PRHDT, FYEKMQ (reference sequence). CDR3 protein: CASSSQGPDAFF. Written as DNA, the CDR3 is TGTGCCAGCAGCTCACAGGGACCTGACGCTTTCTTT.

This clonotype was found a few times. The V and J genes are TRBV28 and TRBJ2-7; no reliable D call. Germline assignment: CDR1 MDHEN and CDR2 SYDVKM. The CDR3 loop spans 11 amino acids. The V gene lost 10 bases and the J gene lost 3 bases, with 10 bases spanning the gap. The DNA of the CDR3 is TGTGCCACCAAGGATCTCTACGAGCAGTACTTC. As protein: CATKDLYEQYF. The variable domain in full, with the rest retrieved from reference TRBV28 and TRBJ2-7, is DVKVTQSSRYLVKRTGEKVFLECVQDMDHENMFWYRQDPGLGLRLIYFSYDVKMKEKGDIPEGYSVSREKKERFSLILESASTNQTSMYLCATKDLYEQYFGPGTRLTVT.

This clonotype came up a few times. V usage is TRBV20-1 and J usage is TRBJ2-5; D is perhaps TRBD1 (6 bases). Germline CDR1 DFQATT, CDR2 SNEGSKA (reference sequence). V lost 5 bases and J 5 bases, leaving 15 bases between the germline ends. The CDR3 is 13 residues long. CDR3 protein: CSAFQTGRETQYF. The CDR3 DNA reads TGCAGTGCTTTTCAGACAGGAAGGGAGACCCAGTACTTC.